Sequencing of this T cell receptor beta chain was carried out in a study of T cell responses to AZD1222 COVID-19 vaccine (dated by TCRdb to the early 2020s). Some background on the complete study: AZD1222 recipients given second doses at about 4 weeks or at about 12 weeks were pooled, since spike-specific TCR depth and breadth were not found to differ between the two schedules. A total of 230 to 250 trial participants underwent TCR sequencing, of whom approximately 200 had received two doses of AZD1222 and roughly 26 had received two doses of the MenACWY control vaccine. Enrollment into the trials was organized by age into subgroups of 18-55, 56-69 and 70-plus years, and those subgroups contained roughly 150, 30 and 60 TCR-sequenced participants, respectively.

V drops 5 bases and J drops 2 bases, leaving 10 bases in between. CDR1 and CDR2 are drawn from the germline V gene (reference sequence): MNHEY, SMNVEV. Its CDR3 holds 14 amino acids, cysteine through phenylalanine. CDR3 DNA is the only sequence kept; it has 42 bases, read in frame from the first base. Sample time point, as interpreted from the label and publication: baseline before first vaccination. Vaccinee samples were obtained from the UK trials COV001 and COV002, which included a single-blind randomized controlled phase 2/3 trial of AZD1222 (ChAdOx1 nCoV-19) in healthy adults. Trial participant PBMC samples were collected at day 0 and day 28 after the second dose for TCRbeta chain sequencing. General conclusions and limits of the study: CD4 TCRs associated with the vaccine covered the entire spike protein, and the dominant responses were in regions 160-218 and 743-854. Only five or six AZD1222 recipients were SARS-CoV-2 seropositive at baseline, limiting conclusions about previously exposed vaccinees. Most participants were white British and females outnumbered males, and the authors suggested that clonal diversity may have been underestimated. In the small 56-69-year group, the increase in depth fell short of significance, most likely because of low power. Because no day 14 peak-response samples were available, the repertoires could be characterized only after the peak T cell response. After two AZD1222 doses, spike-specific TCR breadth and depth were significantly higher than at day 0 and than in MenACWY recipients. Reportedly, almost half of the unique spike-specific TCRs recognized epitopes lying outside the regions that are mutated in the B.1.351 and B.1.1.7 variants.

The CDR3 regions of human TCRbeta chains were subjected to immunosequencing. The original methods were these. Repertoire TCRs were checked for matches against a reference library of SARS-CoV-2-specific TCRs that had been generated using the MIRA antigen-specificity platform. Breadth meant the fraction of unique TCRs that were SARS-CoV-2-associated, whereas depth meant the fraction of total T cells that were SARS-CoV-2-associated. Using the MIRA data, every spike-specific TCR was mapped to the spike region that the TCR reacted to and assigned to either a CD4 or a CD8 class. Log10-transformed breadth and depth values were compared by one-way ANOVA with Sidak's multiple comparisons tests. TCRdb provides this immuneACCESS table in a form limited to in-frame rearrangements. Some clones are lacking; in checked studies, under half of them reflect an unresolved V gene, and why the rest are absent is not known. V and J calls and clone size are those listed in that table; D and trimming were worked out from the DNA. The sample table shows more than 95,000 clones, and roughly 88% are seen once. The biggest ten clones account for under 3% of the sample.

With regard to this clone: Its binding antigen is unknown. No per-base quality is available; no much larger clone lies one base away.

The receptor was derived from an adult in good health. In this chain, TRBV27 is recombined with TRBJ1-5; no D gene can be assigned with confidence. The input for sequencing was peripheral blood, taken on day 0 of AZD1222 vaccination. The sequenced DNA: TGTGCCAGCAGTCCTCGTCGGGGCAATCAGCCCCAGCATTTT. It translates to CASSPRRGNQPQHF.